A selection of T cell receptor beta chains follows, all from one sample in a study of blood T cell repertoires in COVID-19. The protocol was immunoSEQ multiplex PCR, while the TCRdb copy is restricted to in-frame clones and leaves out a portion. Here the sample spans roughly 64,000 clones, 85% to 90% being singletons. The sequencing input was peripheral blood. The receptors originated from a middle-aged man with active COVID-19. CDR3s include the opening cysteine and the closing phenylalanine or tryptophan. D genes are given only for firm matches. Not all rows give a size; the values are once, few, many and, for expanded clones, a class.

>-|once|TRBV7-8|TRBJ2-7
CASSLGSDSYEQYF
TGTGCCAGCAGCTTAGGTTCAGACTCCTACGAGCAGTACTTC
>TRBD2|-|TRBV11-2|TRBJ2-2
CASSLGGLAGVPTGELFF
TGTGCCAGCAGCTTAGGGGGGCTAGCGGGGGTCCCCACCGGGGAGCTGTTTTTT
>TRBD1|-|TRBV24-1|TRBJ2-2
CATSDPDRDRGTGELFF
TGTGCCACCAGTGACCCCGACAGGGACCGGGGCACCGGGGAGCTGTTTTTT
>TRBD1|-|TRBV11-2|TRBJ1-5
CASSLGSTGTQPQHF
TGTGCCAGCAGCTTAGGATCGACAGGGACTCAGCCCCAGCATTTT
>TRBD1|-|TRBV18|TRBJ2-1
CASSSRQGNEQFF
TGTGCCAGCTCCTCCCGACAGGGCAATGAGCAGTTCTTC
>TRBD2|-|TRBV5-1|TRBJ2-1
CASSRTSGRGYNEQFF
TGCGCCAGCAGCCGTACTAGCGGGAGAGGGTACAATGAGCAGTTCTTC
>-|-|TRBV6-2/TRBV6-3|TRBJ1-1
CASSPHRENTEAFF
TGTGCCAGCAGCCCACACCGGGAGAACACTGAAGCTTTCTTT
>TRBD2|-|TRBV7-6|TRBJ2-1
CASPLQRESYNEQFF
TGTGCCAGCCCCCTGCAGCGGGAATCCTACAATGAGCAGTTCTTC
>-|-|TRBV7-9|TRBJ1-1
CASSLAQGLGTEAFF
TGTGCCAGCAGCTTAGCGCAGGGGCTGGGCACTGAAGCTTTCTTT
>-|-|TRBV7-8|TRBJ2-7
CASSGNRDYEQYF
TGTGCCAGCTCCGGGAACAGGGACTACGAGCAGTACTTC
>-|-|TRBV19|TRBJ1-2
CASSISPTGSSYGYTF
TGTGCCAGTAGTATCTCACCGACAGGTTCTTCGTATGGCTACACCTTC
>-|-|TRBV18|TRBJ1-6
CASSPEALNSPLHF
TGTGCCAGCTCACCGGAGGCCTTGAATTCACCCCTCCACTTT
>TRBD1|-|TRBV5-4|TRBJ2-3
CASNRRTGEGTDTQYF
TGTGCCAGCAACCGACGGACAGGGGAGGGCACAGATACGCAGTATTTT
>-|-|TRBV7-9|TRBJ1-2
CASSLDAVNYGYTF
TGTGCCAGCAGCTTAGATGCAGTTAACTATGGCTACACCTTC
>TRBD2|-|TRBV5-4|TRBJ2-1
CASTNSGGRDEQFF
TGTGCCAGTACAAATAGCGGGGGGAGGGATGAGCAGTTCTTC
>-|-|TRBV6-2/TRBV6-3|TRBJ1-3
CASSYGQTGGNTIYF
TGTGCCAGCAGTTATGGACAGACAGGAGGAAACACCATATATTTT
>-|-|TRBV9|TRBJ2-7
CASSVTDYNYEQYF
TGTGCCAGCAGCGTCACGGACTACAACTACGAGCAGTACTTC
>TRBD1|-|TRBV7-9|TRBJ1-1
CASSLDQGAGNTEAFF
TGTGCCAGCAGCTTAGATCAGGGGGCGGGGAACACTGAAGCTTTCTTT
>TRBD1|-|TRBV7-9|TRBJ2-1
CASTGGQAYNEQFF
TGTGCCAGCACCGGGGGACAGGCGTACAATGAGCAGTTCTTC
>TRBD2|-|TRBV20-1|TRBJ2-5
CSASPSGAPQETQYF
TGCAGTGCTAGTCCCAGCGGGGCGCCACAAGAGACCCAGTACTTC
>-|-|TRBV7-8|TRBJ2-3
CASSLAALRAGDTQYF
TGTGCCAGCAGCTTAGCGGCGCTCCGGGCGGGGGATACGCAGTATTTT
>-|-|TRBV4-1|TRBJ2-2
CASSPPGFTGELFF
TGCGCCAGCAGCCCACCGGGGTTCACCGGGGAGCTGTTTTTT
>-|-|TRBV5-8|TRBJ2-1
CASSLLQFGYNEQFF
TGTGCCAGCAGCTTGTTACAGTTTGGTTACAATGAGCAGTTCTTC
>TRBD2|-|TRBV7-2|TRBJ2-5
CASSPVRLAVQETQYF
TGTGCCAGCAGCCCTGTCCGACTAGCGGTCCAAGAGACCCAGTACTTC
>-|-|TRBV12-3/TRBV12-4|TRBJ1-1
CASSQGWTEAFF
TGTGCCAGCAGTCAGGGTTGGACTGAAGCTTTCTTT
>TRBD2|-|TRBV27|TRBJ2-1
CASRRLSGGASPYNEQFF
TGTGCCAGCAGGCGACTAAGCGGGGGGGCTTCGCCCTACAATGAGCAGTTCTTC
>TRBD1|-|TRBV28|TRBJ1-1
CASSQGQENTEAFF
TGTGCCAGCAGCCAGGGACAGGAGAACACTGAAGCTTTCTTT
>-|-|TRBV6-2/TRBV6-3|TRBJ2-3
CASSPRTATDTQYF
TGTGCCAGCAGTCCCAGGACAGCCACAGATACGCAGTATTTT
>-|-|TRBV19|TRBJ1-5
CASSDPRGASQPQHF
TGTGCCAGTAGTGACCCTCGGGGGGCCAGTCAGCCCCAGCATTTT
>TRBD2|-|TRBV5-1|TRBJ2-3
CASSRTSFTGTDTQYF
TGCGCCAGCAGCCGGACTAGTTTTACCGGCACAGATACGCAGTATTTT
>-|-|TRBV25-1|TRBJ2-7
CASSELEGGYTYEQYF
TGTGCCAGCAGTGAATTAGAGGGGGGGTATACCTACGAGCAGTACTTC
>TRBD2|-|TRBV7-2|TRBJ2-3
CASSLRLAGGSDTQYF
TGTGCCAGCAGCTTACGGCTAGCGGGGGGCTCAGATACGCAGTATTTT
>TRBD2|-|TRBV6-4|TRBJ2-7
CASSISGTSGRWAYEQYF
TGTGCCAGCAGCATTTCCGGGACTAGCGGGAGGTGGGCCTACGAGCAGTACTTC
>-|-|TRBV5-6|TRBJ2-3
CASSVPGHRTDTQYF
TGTGCCAGCAGCGTCCCGGGACACCGCACAGATACGCAGTATTTT
>TRBD1|once|TRBV5-3|TRBJ1-5
CARSLEQGAGQPQHF
TGTGCCAGAAGCTTGGAACAGGGGGCGGGTCAGCCCCAGCATTTT
>TRBD1|once|TRBV6-5|TRBJ2-5
CASSKTGTGKETQYF
TGTGCCAGCAGCAAAACCGGGACAGGGAAAGAGACCCAGTACTTC
>TRBD2|-|TRBV9|TRBJ2-1
CASSEGTSGVYEQFF
TGTGCCAGCAGCGAGGGGACTAGCGGGGTTTATGAGCAGTTCTTC
>-|-|TRBV5-1|TRBJ2-1
CASSLLQGSSYNEQFF
TGCGCCAGCAGCCTACTACAGGGAAGCTCCTACAATGAGCAGTTCTTC
>TRBD1|-|TRBV27|TRBJ1-4
CASSLRDRVEKLFF
TGTGCCAGCAGTCTCCGGGACAGGGTCGAAAAACTGTTTTTT
>TRBD2|once|TRBV3-1/TRBV3-2|TRBJ2-2
CASSQEWLAGTGELFF
TGTGCCAGCAGCCAAGAGTGGCTAGCGGGAACTGGGGAGCTGTTTTTT
>TRBD2|-|TRBV5-4|TRBJ2-2
CASSGAGGPAGELFF
TGTGCCAGCAGCGGAGCGGGGGGGCCGGCCGGGGAGCTGTTTTTT
>TRBD1|-|TRBV7-2|TRBJ1-2
CASSPRTGANYGYTF
TGTGCCAGCAGCCCGCGGACAGGAGCTAACTATGGCTACACCTTC
>-|-|TRBV14|TRBJ2-6
CASSQDRLQSGANVLTF
TGTGCCAGCAGCCAAGACAGGTTACAGTCTGGGGCCAACGTCCTGACTTTC
>-|-|TRBV9|TRBJ1-2
CASSARDYGYTF
TGTGCCAGCAGCGCCCGGGACTATGGCTACACCTTC
>TRBD2|-|TRBV6-4|TRBJ2-3
CASSERGGGDTQYF
TGTGCCAGCTCAGAGCGGGGGGGCGGAGATACGCAGTATTTT
>TRBD2|-|TRBV5-1|TRBJ2-1
CASSLTSGRSNEQFF
TGCGCCAGCAGCTTGACTAGCGGGAGGAGCAATGAGCAGTTCTTC
>-|-|TRBV7-9|TRBJ2-5
CASRSRRTEQETQYF
TGTGCCAGCAGATCCCGAAGGACAGAACAAGAGACCCAGTACTTC
>-|-|TRBV5-5|TRBJ2-7
CASSLDANSMEQYF
TGTGCCAGCAGCTTGGATGCGAACTCAATGGAGCAGTACTTC
>-|-|TRBV9|TRBJ2-3
CASSPSTNTDTQYF
TGTGCCAGCAGCCCCTCGACTAACACAGATACGCAGTATTTT
>TRBD1|few|TRBV5-1|TRBJ1-4
CASSSLTGTNEKLFF
TGCGCCAGCAGCTCGTTGACAGGGACTAATGAAAAACTGTTTTTT
>TRBD1|-|TRBV6-6|TRBJ1-5
CASSLYRTGGVGNQPQHF
TGTGCCAGCAGTCTCTATCGGACAGGGGGCGTCGGCAATCAGCCCCAGCATTTT
>TRBD1|-|TRBV4-1|TRBJ1-6
CASSLGQGNSPLHF
TGCGCCAGCAGCCTGGGACAGGGTAATTCACCCCTCCACTTT
>TRBD1|once|TRBV27|TRBJ1-1
CASSPTGAGTEAFF
TGTGCCAGCAGTCCAACAGGGGCCGGCACTGAAGCTTTCTTT